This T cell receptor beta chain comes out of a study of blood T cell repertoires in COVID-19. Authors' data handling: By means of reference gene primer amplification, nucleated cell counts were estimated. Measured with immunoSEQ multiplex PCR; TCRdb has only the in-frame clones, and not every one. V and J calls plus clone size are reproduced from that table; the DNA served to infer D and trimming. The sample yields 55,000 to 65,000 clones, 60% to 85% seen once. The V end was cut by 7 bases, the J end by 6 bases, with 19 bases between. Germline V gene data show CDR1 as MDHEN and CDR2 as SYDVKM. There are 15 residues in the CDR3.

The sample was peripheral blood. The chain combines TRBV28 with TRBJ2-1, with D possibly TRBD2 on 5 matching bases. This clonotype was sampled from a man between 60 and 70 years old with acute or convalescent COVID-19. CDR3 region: CASISAGGSANEQFF. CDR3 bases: TGTGCCAGCATCTCTGCGGGCGGATCAGCCAATGAGCAGTTCTTC. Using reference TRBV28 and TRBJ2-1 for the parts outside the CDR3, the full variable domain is DVKVTQSSRYLVKRTGEKVFLECVQDMDHENMFWYRQDPGLGLRLIYFSYDVKMKEKGDIPEGYSVSREKKERFSLILESASTNQTSMYLCASISAGGSANEQFFGPGTRLTVL.